Below are 26 T cell receptor beta chains sequenced from a single sample in a study of regulatory T cells in long-lasting Graves disease. The time point is: persistent/refractory GD, antithyroid drugs over 5 years with positive TRAb. Isolated PBMC RNA provided the starting material for the TCR library. Library construction for TCR beta used iRepertoire HTBI primers and Arm-PCR of CDR3 regions. TCRdb re-called the multiplex PCR reads with MiXCR, one entry per CDR3 protein. In the table there are around 500,000 distinct CDR3 sequences, under 25% of which are singletons. Sample: peripheral blood mononuclear cells (PBMCs), taken when the disease was refractory, from a patient treated with antithyroid drugs. The receptors were sampled from a female donor with Graves disease.

The sample holds a few counts of this clonotype. This rearrangement joins TRBV7-9 to TRBJ2-5, with D perhaps TRBD2 (5 bases). The CDR3 runs to 16 residues. From germline, CDR1 is SEHNR and CDR2 FQNEAQ (reference sequence). The ends were cut back, 7 bases at V and 0 bases at J, with 18 bases in the middle. CDR3 DNA sequence: TGTGCCAGCAACACACTAGGCAGAAGTTACCAAGAGACCCAGTACTTC. It yields the protein CASNTLGRSYQETQYF.

This clonotype was observed a few times. This rearrangement joins TRBV12-3 or TRBV12-4 to TRBJ1-5; weak D call: TRBD1 (5 bases). The V end was cut by 1 base, the J end by 7 bases, with 11 bases between. The CDR3 has 14 residues. This chain's CDR3 is CASSLGGNQQPQHF. The CDR3 nucleotides are TGTGCCAGCAGTTTAGGGGGGAATCAGCAGCCCCAGCATTTT.

Only one count was recorded for this clonotype. A much larger clone is a single base away; this may be a read error. The genes are TRBV6-5 and TRBJ2-2; D is unclear. The CDR3 runs to 14 residues. V was pared by 2 bases and J by 4 bases, with 8 bases between. The V gene's germline CDR1 is MNHEY and CDR2 SVGAGI. Here the CDR3 DNA reads TGTGCCAGCAGTTACGGGCCCATCACCGGGGAGCTGTTTTTT. Amino acid sequence: CASSYGPITGELFF.

This clonotype was observed at least ten times. This chain connects TRBV12-3 or TRBV12-4 to TRBJ1-2; TRBD1 might be the D (5 bases). Trimming took 7 bases from V and 5 from J, leaving 17 bases between them. This CDR3 contains 14 residues. The CDR3 DNA reads TGTGCCAGCACCCTTTCAGGCAGGGTTTATGGCTACACCTTC. Translating it yields CASTLSGRVYGYTF.

The chain joins TRBV7-9 to TRBJ2-2, with TRBD2 matching over 7 bases. V lost 5 bases, J lost 4 bases, and 7 bases stayed unmatched. Germline V gene sequence: CDR1 SEHNR, CDR2 FQNEAQ (reference sequence). CDR3 length: 15 amino acids. The CDR3 DNA follows: TGTGCCAGCAGCCCACTAGGCGGGGGCACCGGGGAGCTGTTTTTT. The encoded protein is CASSPLGGGTGELFF. Full variable domain (outside the CDR3, taken from reference TRBV7-9 and TRBJ2-2): DTGVSQNPRHKITKRGQNVTFRCDPISEHNRLYWYRQTLGQGPEFLTYFQNEAQLEKSRLLSDRFSAERPKGSFSTLEIQRTEQGDSAMYLCASSPLGGGTGELFFGEGSRLTVL.

This clonotype showed up many times. The rearrangement uses TRBV27 and TRBJ1-2; 9 nucleotides line up with TRBD1. This CDR3 contains 12 residues. Trimming took 5 bases from V and 6 from J; bases not matched to a gene: 1. Germline V gene lookup returns CDR1 MNHEY and CDR2 SMNVEV (reference sequence). CDR3 region: CASSDRGNGYTF. The CDR3 bases are TGTGCCAGCAGTGACAGGGGGAATGGCTACACCTTC.

This clonotype has at least ten counts. The gene calls are TRBV27 and TRBJ2-5, with TRBD2 matching 14 bases. This CDR3 is 15 amino acids long. V was pared by 6 bases and J by 5 bases, with 5 bases of the junction left unmatched. Germline V gene data show CDR1 as MNHEY and CDR2 as SMNVEV (reference sequence). The CDR3 spells CASRLGTSGSETQYF. The DNA for the CDR3 is TGTGCCAGCAGGTTAGGGACTAGCGGGAGTGAGACCCAGTACTTC.

There are many counts of this clonotype. The chain has TRBV11-2 and TRBJ2-2, with D perhaps TRBD2 (5 bases). The germline CDR1 and CDR2 sequences are SGHAT and FQNNGV. V was shortened by 1 base and J by 0 bases, with 9 bases between the two germline ends. This CDR3 contains 16 residues. The CDR3 reads CASSLVSGPNTGELFF. The CDR3 region has the DNA TGTGCCAGCAGCTTAGTAAGCGGCCCGAACACCGGGGAGCTGTTTTTT.

This clonotype has more than one count but fewer than ten. This sequence joins TRBV5-1 and TRBJ1-1; 7 bases agree with TRBD1. V dropped 6 bases and J dropped 3; count of bases not matched to a gene: 11. The germline CDR1 and CDR2 sequences are SGHRS and YFSETQ. The CDR3 contains 15 residues. The CDR3 DNA reads as TGCGCCAGCAAAGACAGGGCAGGGGTAGACACTGAAGCTTTCTTT. As protein: CASKDRAGVDTEAFF.

This clonotype turned up a few times. The chain joins TRBV20-1 to TRBJ1-2; D unclear. Germline V gene lookup returns CDR1 DFQATT and CDR2 SNEGSKA (reference sequence). This CDR3 is built from 12 residues. Trimming shortened V by 3 bases and J by 5 bases, and 10 bases separated the two germline ends. The CDR3 sequence is CSASEDDYGYTF. The CDR3 bases are TGCAGTGCTAGCGAGGATGATTATGGCTACACCTTC.

The J gene is TRBJ2-1, the V gene TRBV28; 12 bases are a match to TRBD1. V lost 10 bases, J lost 10 bases, and 11 bases stayed unmatched. The CDR3 has 14 amino acids. Germline V gene lookup returns CDR1 MDHEN and CDR2 SYDVKM. The CDR3 DNA reads TGTGCCACCCTGGGCGGGACAGGGGGCGGGGAGCAGTTCTTC. Translated, it gives CATLGGTGGGEQFF.

The chain carries TRBV29-1 and TRBJ2-2; D remains ambiguous. V lost 4 bases and J 7 bases, leaving 10 bases between the germline ends. Germline CDR1 and CDR2: SQVTM and ANQGSEA. The CDR3 contains 12 residues. CDR3 region: CSVVLAGGELFF. CDR3 bases: TGCAGCGTTGTATTAGCTGGCGGGGAGCTGTTTTTT.

This clonotype came up many times. The chain carries TRBV28 and TRBJ2-7, with 9 nucleotides matching TRBD1. This CDR3 is 14 amino acids long. CDR1 MDHEN and CDR2 SYDVKM come from the germline V gene. Unmatched junction bases numbered 8, after V lost 8 bases and J lost 3 bases. CDR3 residues: CASGLTGGVYEQYF. The CDR3 nucleotides read TGTGCCAGCGGGTTGACAGGGGGTGTCTACGAGCAGTACTTC.

This clonotype was observed many times. The rearrangement uses TRBV7-3 and TRBJ2-5, with D tentatively TRBD2 (6 bases). This CDR3 has 15 amino acids. Per the germline V gene, CDR1 is SGHTA and CDR2 is FQGTGA. Trimming pared 5 bases from V and 1 base from J, leaving 14 bases between. CDR3 sequence reads: CASSPGGGPQETQYF. The CDR3 DNA reads as TGTGCCAGCAGCCCCGGCGGAGGGCCCCAAGAGACCCAGTACTTC. Full variable domain (missing parts from reference TRBV7-3 and TRBJ2-5): GAGVSQTPSNKVTEKGKYVELRCDPISGHTALYWYRQSLGQGPEFLIYFQGTGAADDSGLPNDRFFAVRPEGSVSTLKIQRTERGDSAVYLCASSPGGGPQETQYFGPGTRLLVL.

The genes are TRBV19 and TRBJ2-2; 9 nucleotides align to TRBD1. The CDR3 has 16 amino acids. Germline CDR1 and CDR2: LNHDA and SQIVND (reference sequence). Unmatched junction bases numbered 13, after V lost 10 bases and J lost 4 bases. In DNA form, the CDR3 reads TGTGCCACCAGAGGCACAGGGGGCAGTCGCACCGGGGAGCTGTTTTTT. Protein: CATRGTGGSRTGELFF.

This clonotype came up many times. The chain has TRBV29-1 and TRBJ1-2; 7 bases are shared with TRBD1. V was clipped by 7 bases and J by 7 bases; unmatched bases: 12. The V gene's germline CDR1 is SQVTM and CDR2 ANQGSEA. This CDR3 has 13 amino acids. This CDR3 is CSDSDRDRGGYTF. CDR3 DNA sequence: TGCAGCGACTCCGACCGGGACAGAGGTGGCTACACCTTC.

In its sample, this clonotype was seen a few times. The chain combines TRBV6-2 or TRBV6-3 with TRBJ1-1, with 8 bases fitting TRBD1. V lost 6 bases to trimming and J lost 7 bases; unmatched junction nucleotides: 4. The germline CDR1 and CDR2 sequences are MNHEY and SVGEGT. This CDR3 comprises 12 residues. This CDR3 reads CASRAGQDEAFF. CDR3 coding DNA: TGTGCCAGCAGGGCGGGACAGGATGAAGCTTTCTTT.

In regard to this clonotype: The final CDR3 position lacks the conserved phenylalanine or tryptophan, pointing to a likely read error. The chain links TRBV5-1 to TRBJ2-5; D may be TRBD2 (5 bases). V shed 0 bases and J shed 5 bases, with 11 bases lying between them. Per the germline V gene, CDR1 is SGHRS and CDR2 is YFSETQ. This CDR3 has 14 amino acids. CDR3 DNA sequence: TGCGCCAGCAGCTTGGATGAGGGTCGGGAGACCCAGTACCTC. It codes for CASSLDEGRETQYL.

This sequence joins TRBV30 and TRBJ1-1; tentatively, D is TRBD1 (5 bases). Germline V gene sequence: CDR1 GTSNPN, CDR2 SVGIG (reference sequence). The CDR3 is 13 amino acids. The ends were cut back, 2 bases at V and 4 bases at J, with 11 bases in the middle. CDR3 in amino acids: CAWSPPGITEAFF. The CDR3 bases are TGTGCCTGGAGTCCCCCAGGGATCACTGAAGCTTTCTTT.

This clonotype was counted at least ten times. The V and J genes are TRBV12-3 or TRBV12-4 and TRBJ1-1, with D uncertain. The CDR3 is 15 residues long. The ends were cut back, 7 bases at V and 0 bases at J, with 15 bases in the middle. The CDR3 region has the DNA TGTGCCAGCAAAGTTGGAGGGAGCATGAACACTGAAGCTTTCTTT. This encodes CASKVGGSMNTEAFF.

This chain uses TRBV29-1 with TRBJ2-2; D remains unclear. Germline CDR1 reads SQVTM; CDR2 reads ANQGSEA. V was clipped by 6 bases and J by 5 bases, with 13 bases between them. The CDR3 is 13 residues long. CDR3 sequence (DNA): TGCAGCGTCGGTCTACACAATACCGGGGAGCTGTTTTTT. This encodes CSVGLHNTGELFF.

In this sample, this clonotype turned up once. A much larger clone differs from this one at a single base, so this may be a read error. J is TRBJ1-2 and V is TRBV29-1; D is undetermined. CDR1 SQVTM and CDR2 ANQGSEA come from the germline V gene. CDR3 length: 12 residues. Trimming pared 6 bases from V and 8 bases from J, leaving 16 bases between. The CDR3 coding sequence is TGCAGCGTCGCCTATACGGGCACGGGCTACACCTTC. This encodes CSVAYTGTGYTF.

The chain recombines TRBV30 with TRBJ2-7; possible D gene TRBD2, 6 bases. The CDR3 contains 15 residues. Germline CDR1 is GTSNPN and CDR2 is SVGIG (reference sequence). V was trimmed by 4 bases and J by 5 bases, leaving 21 bases between them. CDR3 nucleotide sequence: TGTGCCTGGATTCCGGGCCTGGGGGGAAGGAACGAGCAGTACTTC. Its translation: CAWIPGLGGRNEQYF.

The chain carries TRBV7-8 and TRBJ2-7; TRBD2 aligns across 10 bases. Germline loops: CDR1 SGHVS, CDR2 FQNEAQ. Unmatched junction bases numbered 20, after V lost 5 bases and J lost 4 bases. This CDR3 spans 19 amino acids. For the CDR3, the DNA is TGTGCCAGCAGCCCCCAGCGTTGGGTAGGAAGCGGGAGGGCGTACGAGCAGTACTTC. It encodes CASSPQRWVGSGRAYEQYF.

In this sample, this clonotype turned up many times. The rearrangement joins TRBV28 to TRBJ1-5, with unresolved D. Between the trimmed V and J ends, which lost 3 bases and 3 bases, there was a span of 3 bases. Germline V gene lookup returns CDR1 MDHEN and CDR2 SYDVKM. CDR3 length: 12 residues. For the CDR3, the DNA is TGTGCCAGCAGTTTCCCCAATCAGCCCCAGCATTTT. It codes for CASSFPNQPQHF.

V usage is TRBV7-9 and J usage is TRBJ2-7; D unresolved. Trimming pared 0 bases from V and 6 bases from J, leaving 6 bases between. The CDR3 runs to 12 residues. Looked up from germline, CDR1 is SEHNR and CDR2 is FQNEAQ (reference sequence). The CDR3 is CASSLAIPEQYF. The CDR3 coding sequence is TGTGCCAGCAGCTTAGCGATACCCGAGCAGTACTTC.